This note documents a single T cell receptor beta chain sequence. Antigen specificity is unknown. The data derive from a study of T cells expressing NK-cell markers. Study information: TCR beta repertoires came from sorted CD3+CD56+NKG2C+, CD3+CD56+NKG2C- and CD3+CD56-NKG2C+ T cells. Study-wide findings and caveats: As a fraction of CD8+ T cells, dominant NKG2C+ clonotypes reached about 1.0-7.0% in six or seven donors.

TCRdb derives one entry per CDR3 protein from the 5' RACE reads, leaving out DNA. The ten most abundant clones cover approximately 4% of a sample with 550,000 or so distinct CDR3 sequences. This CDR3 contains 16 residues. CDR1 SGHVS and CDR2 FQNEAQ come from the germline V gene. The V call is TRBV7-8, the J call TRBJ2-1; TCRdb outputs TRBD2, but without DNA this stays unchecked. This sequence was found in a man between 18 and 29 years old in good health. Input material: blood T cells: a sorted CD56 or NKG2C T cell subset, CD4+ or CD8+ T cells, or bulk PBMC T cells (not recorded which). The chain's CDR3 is CASSLVRNSGTGEQFF.